The rows below give T cell receptor beta chains drawn from one sample of a study of blood T cell repertoires in COVID-19. Assay used: immunoSEQ multiplex PCR; TCRdb lists only in-frame clones, some missing. The sample gives 250,000 to 300,000 clones, over 70% of which show up once; roughly 10% is in the top ten. Specimen: peripheral blood. The receptor set was obtained from an older woman with COVID-19, enrolled during active disease. CDR3s include the opening cysteine and the closing phenylalanine or tryptophan. Fields, in order: D gene, V gene, J gene, clone size, CDR3 DNA, CDR3 protein. A D gene is named only where the DNA matches it firmly. Size is stated for part of the rows, as once, few or many counts, or as a class when the clone is expanded.

d_gene: TRBD2; v_gene: TRBV7-9; j_gene: TRBJ2-7; abundance: few; CDR3nt: TGTGCCAGCAGCTTAGGTGCGGGGGCCTACGAGCAGTACTTC; CDR3aa: CASSLGAGAYEQYF
d_gene: TRBD2; v_gene: TRBV9; j_gene: TRBJ2-6; abundance: .; CDR3nt: TGTGCCAGCAGCCCCCGGGGAGGGGTCGGGGCCAACGTCCTGACTTTC; CDR3aa: CASSPRGGVGANVLTF
d_gene: .; v_gene: TRBV19; j_gene: TRBJ1-2; abundance: .; CDR3nt: TGTGCCAGTAGTGGAGCGGGTAACTATGGCTACACCTTC; CDR3aa: CASSGAGNYGYTF
d_gene: .; v_gene: TRBV3-1/TRBV3-2; j_gene: TRBJ2-1; abundance: .; CDR3nt: TGTGCCAGCAGCCAAGATTCGAACAGCTACAATGAGCAGTTCTTC; CDR3aa: CASSQDSNSYNEQFF
d_gene: TRBD1; v_gene: TRBV9; j_gene: TRBJ1-1; abundance: .; CDR3nt: TGTGCCAGCAGCCTTACAGGGGTAGGGACTGAAGCTTTCTTT; CDR3aa: CASSLTGVGTEAFF
d_gene: .; v_gene: TRBV20-1; j_gene: TRBJ1-4; abundance: .; CDR3nt: TGCAGTGCTAGTGGACAGATTAATGAAAAACTGTTTTTT; CDR3aa: CSASGQINEKLFF
d_gene: .; v_gene: TRBV19; j_gene: TRBJ1-5; abundance: .; CDR3nt: TGTGCCAGTAGTGGCTCAGGCGGGGAGCCCCAGCATTTT; CDR3aa: CASSGSGGEPQHF
d_gene: TRBD1; v_gene: TRBV6-4; j_gene: TRBJ1-2; abundance: .; CDR3nt: TGTGCCAGCCGTCCCGGGACAGGGGGAAACTATGGCTACACCTTC; CDR3aa: CASRPGTGGNYGYTF
d_gene: TRBD2; v_gene: TRBV5-1; j_gene: TRBJ2-1; abundance: .; CDR3nt: TGCGCCAGCAGCAAGACTAGCGGAAATTACAATGAGCAGTTCTTC; CDR3aa: CASSKTSGNYNEQFF
d_gene: TRBD2; v_gene: TRBV3-1/TRBV3-2; j_gene: TRBJ2-3; abundance: once; CDR3nt: TGTGCCAGCAGCCATCGGACTAGCGGGAGGGGAGATACGCAGTATTTT; CDR3aa: CASSHRTSGRGDTQYF
d_gene: TRBD1; v_gene: TRBV6-6; j_gene: TRBJ2-7; abundance: .; CDR3nt: TGTGCCAGCAGCCCACAGGGGTCCTACGAGCAGTACTTC; CDR3aa: CASSPQGSYEQYF
d_gene: .; v_gene: TRBV6-2/TRBV6-3; j_gene: TRBJ2-2; abundance: .; CDR3nt: TGTGCCAGCAGTTACGGTGGGCAGGGGAACACCGGGGAGCTGTTTTTT; CDR3aa: CASSYGGQGNTGELFF
d_gene: TRBD1; v_gene: TRBV28; j_gene: TRBJ1-2; abundance: .; CDR3nt: TGTGCCAGCAGCCTACCGGGAGGGGGCGCCGTCTATGGCTACACCTTC; CDR3aa: CASSLPGGGAVYGYTF
d_gene: .; v_gene: TRBV3-1/TRBV3-2; j_gene: TRBJ1-2; abundance: .; CDR3nt: TGTGCCAGCAGCCTTGGGGGGAACTATGGCTACACCTTC; CDR3aa: CASSLGGNYGYTF
d_gene: .; v_gene: TRBV10-3; j_gene: TRBJ2-2; abundance: .; CDR3nt: TGTGCCACCAAGGATCAGGGGAACACCGGGGAGCTGTTTTTT; CDR3aa: CATKDQGNTGELFF
d_gene: TRBD1; v_gene: TRBV7-2; j_gene: TRBJ2-7; abundance: .; CDR3nt: TGTGCCAGCAGCCCAAATAAAGACAGGGTGAAGAGGAGCTCCTACGAGCAGTACTTC; CDR3aa: CASSPNKDRVKRSSYEQYF
d_gene: TRBD1; v_gene: TRBV30; j_gene: TRBJ1-1; abundance: .; CDR3nt: TGTGCCTGGAGTCGACAGGGAGACACTGAAGCTTTCTTT; CDR3aa: CAWSRQGDTEAFF
d_gene: .; v_gene: TRBV19; j_gene: TRBJ1-2; abundance: .; CDR3nt: TGTGCCAGTAGTACCCAGATCTATGGCTACACCTTC; CDR3aa: CASSTQIYGYTF
d_gene: .; v_gene: TRBV5-5; j_gene: TRBJ1-1; abundance: .; CDR3nt: TGTGCCAGCAGCTTGATGGGCAGTAACATGAACACTGAAGCTTTCTTT; CDR3aa: CASSLMGSNMNTEAFF
d_gene: TRBD1; v_gene: TRBV4-1; j_gene: TRBJ1-2; abundance: .; CDR3nt: TGCGCCAGCAGCCCCGGACAGGGGGCGGCACAGGGGGGTAGTGGCTACACCTTC; CDR3aa: CASSPGQGAAQGGSGYTF
d_gene: TRBD1; v_gene: TRBV5-1; j_gene: TRBJ1-2; abundance: .; CDR3nt: TGCGCCAGCAGCCCGACCCCGGACAGGCCCAGGTACACCTTC; CDR3aa: CASSPTPDRPRYTF
d_gene: .; v_gene: TRBV7-2; j_gene: TRBJ2-5; abundance: .; CDR3nt: TGTGCCAGCAGCCTTTGGACAGAAGAGACCCAGTACTTC; CDR3aa: CASSLWTEETQYF
d_gene: .; v_gene: TRBV4-2; j_gene: TRBJ2-1; abundance: few; CDR3nt: TGTGCCAGCAGCCAAGTAGGAACGACTAGCTACAATGAGCAGTTCTTC; CDR3aa: CASSQVGTTSYNEQFF
d_gene: .; v_gene: TRBV28; j_gene: TRBJ1-2; abundance: few; CDR3nt: TGTGCCAGCAGTCCTCCTCGGACAGCCTCCTATGGCTACACCTTC; CDR3aa: CASSPPRTASYGYTF
d_gene: .; v_gene: TRBV19; j_gene: TRBJ2-7; abundance: .; CDR3nt: TGTGCCAGTAGTCGGGGAGGACCCTACGAGCAGTACTTC; CDR3aa: CASSRGGPYEQYF
d_gene: .; v_gene: TRBV7-2; j_gene: TRBJ1-4; abundance: few; CDR3nt: TGTGCCAGCACCCTTAATTCTAGGACTAATGAAAAACTGTTTTTT; CDR3aa: CASTLNSRTNEKLFF
d_gene: TRBD1; v_gene: TRBV6-5; j_gene: TRBJ1-5; abundance: few; CDR3nt: TGTGCCAGCAGTTACTCGGGACAGGGCATTCAGCCCCAGCATTTT; CDR3aa: CASSYSGQGIQPQHF
d_gene: TRBD1; v_gene: TRBV7-8; j_gene: TRBJ1-5; abundance: .; CDR3nt: TGTGCCAGCAGCCTGGGGACAGTCCATAGCAATCAGCCCCAGCATTTT; CDR3aa: CASSLGTVHSNQPQHF
d_gene: .; v_gene: TRBV24-1; j_gene: TRBJ1-1; abundance: .; CDR3nt: TGTGCCACCGTCAAACCAACAGGGCGTGAGACTGAAGCTTTCTTT; CDR3aa: CATVKPTGRETEAFF
d_gene: .; v_gene: TRBV5-6; j_gene: TRBJ2-7; abundance: .; CDR3nt: TGTGCCAGCAGCTCCAAGGACAGACCCTACGAGCAGTACTTC; CDR3aa: CASSSKDRPYEQYF
d_gene: .; v_gene: TRBV6-5; j_gene: TRBJ2-2; abundance: .; CDR3nt: TGTGCCAGCTACCCAGGACAGAACACCGGGGAGCTGTTTTTT; CDR3aa: CASYPGQNTGELFF
d_gene: .; v_gene: TRBV18; j_gene: TRBJ2-7; abundance: .; CDR3nt: TGTGCCAGCTCACCACCCGAGGGTGTGGTCTACGAGCAGTACTTC; CDR3aa: CASSPPEGVVYEQYF
d_gene: TRBD1; v_gene: TRBV5-4; j_gene: TRBJ2-5; abundance: .; CDR3nt: TGTGCCAGCAGCTTGGATCCCAGGGGGCGGCAGACCCAGTACTTC; CDR3aa: CASSLDPRGRQTQYF
d_gene: .; v_gene: TRBV3-1/TRBV3-2; j_gene: TRBJ2-3; abundance: .; CDR3nt: TGTGCCAGCAGCCAAGGAGGGAACACAGATACGCAGTATTTT; CDR3aa: CASSQGGNTDTQYF
d_gene: TRBD2; v_gene: TRBV18; j_gene: TRBJ2-5; abundance: .; CDR3nt: TGTGCCAGCTCACCACCTGCGGGAGAAGAGACCCAGTACTTC; CDR3aa: CASSPPAGEETQYF
d_gene: .; v_gene: TRBV18; j_gene: TRBJ1-2; abundance: .; CDR3nt: TGTGCCAGCTCACCGTCGTACACACCCAGGGATTTGGATGGCTACACCTTC; CDR3aa: CASSPSYTPRDLDGYTF
d_gene: .; v_gene: TRBV2; j_gene: TRBJ2-2; abundance: .; CDR3nt: TGTGCCAGCAGTGAAAACCCAGCGGGCACCGGGGAGCTGTTTTTT; CDR3aa: CASSENPAGTGELFF
d_gene: TRBD1; v_gene: TRBV24-1; j_gene: TRBJ1-2; abundance: once; CDR3nt: TGTGCCACCAGTGAGGGGGGACGGCAGGGGGATGGCTACACCTTC; CDR3aa: CATSEGGRQGDGYTF
d_gene: .; v_gene: TRBV6-5; j_gene: TRBJ1-6; abundance: .; CDR3nt: TGTGCCAGCAGACAAACCACAGGGATAAATTCACCCCTCCACTTT; CDR3aa: CASRQTTGINSPLHF
d_gene: TRBD2; v_gene: TRBV2; j_gene: TRBJ2-3; abundance: .; CDR3nt: TGTGCCAGCCTCTTCGGACTAGCGGAAAATACAGATACGCAGTATTTT; CDR3aa: CASLFGLAENTDTQYF
d_gene: .; v_gene: TRBV19; j_gene: TRBJ2-2; abundance: .; CDR3nt: TGTGCCAGTAGTATAAGAGGGGGGAACACCGGGGAGCTGTTTTTT; CDR3aa: CASSIRGGNTGELFF
d_gene: .; v_gene: TRBV5-1; j_gene: TRBJ2-2; abundance: once; CDR3nt: TGCGCCAGCAGCCCGTCTGGGGAGCGCACCGGGGAGCTGTTTTTT; CDR3aa: CASSPSGERTGELFF
d_gene: .; v_gene: TRBV6-4; j_gene: TRBJ2-1; abundance: .; CDR3nt: TGTGCCAGCAGCCCTTCCGGGACACACCTAATCTCCTACAATGAGCAGTTCTTC; CDR3aa: CASSPSGTHLISYNEQFF
d_gene: TRBD1; v_gene: TRBV6-2/TRBV6-3; j_gene: TRBJ1-2; abundance: .; CDR3nt: TGTGCCAGCAGTGGACAGGGTGAATATGGCTACACCTTC; CDR3aa: CASSGQGEYGYTF
d_gene: .; v_gene: TRBV5-5; j_gene: TRBJ2-1; abundance: .; CDR3nt: TGTGCCAGCACCTTCCGGGGGGCGGTCAATGAGCAGTTCTTC; CDR3aa: CASTFRGAVNEQFF
d_gene: .; v_gene: TRBV7-2; j_gene: TRBJ1-5; abundance: .; CDR3nt: TGTGCCAGCAGCAATAGTGTGGATCAGCCCCAGCATTTT; CDR3aa: CASSNSVDQPQHF
d_gene: TRBD1; v_gene: TRBV19; j_gene: TRBJ1-1; abundance: .; CDR3nt: TGTGCCAGTAGTCCATTACAGGGGACAGCTTTCTTT; CDR3aa: CASSPLQGTAFF
d_gene: .; v_gene: TRBV10-3; j_gene: TRBJ2-3; abundance: .; CDR3nt: TGTGCCATCAGGGGTAGCAGTAGCACAGATACGCAGTATTTT; CDR3aa: CAIRGSSSTDTQYF
d_gene: .; v_gene: TRBV5-1; j_gene: TRBJ1-3; abundance: few; CDR3nt: TGCGCCAGCAGCACGGGGGATCCCCGCTCTGGAAACACCATATATTTT; CDR3aa: CASSTGDPRSGNTIYF
d_gene: .; v_gene: TRBV3-1/TRBV3-2; j_gene: TRBJ1-5; abundance: .; CDR3nt: TGTGCCAGCAGCCCCCAGTATAGCAATCAGCCCCAGCATTTT; CDR3aa: CASSPQYSNQPQHF
d_gene: .; v_gene: TRBV10-2; j_gene: TRBJ1-6; abundance: few; CDR3nt: TGCGCCAGCAGTGATCAGGGGTATAATTCACCCCTCCACTTT; CDR3aa: CASSDQGYNSPLHF
d_gene: .; v_gene: TRBV15; j_gene: TRBJ2-5; abundance: .; CDR3nt: TGTGCCACCAGCAGAGCCGAGTACCAAGAGACCCAGTACTTC; CDR3aa: CATSRAEYQETQYF
d_gene: TRBD1; v_gene: TRBV15; j_gene: TRBJ1-5; abundance: .; CDR3nt: TGTGCCACCAGCAGAGAATTTTTGACAGGGGGTCAGCCCCAGCATTTT; CDR3aa: CATSREFLTGGQPQHF
d_gene: .; v_gene: TRBV19; j_gene: TRBJ1-1; abundance: .; CDR3nt: TGTGCCAGTAGTCCCCAGGCAGGGGCGGACACTGAAGCTTTCTTT; CDR3aa: CASSPQAGADTEAFF
d_gene: TRBD1; v_gene: TRBV2; j_gene: TRBJ2-1; abundance: .; CDR3nt: TGTGCCAGCAGTGAATCGGTGGACAGGGGTTACAATGAGCAGTTCTTC; CDR3aa: CASSESVDRGYNEQFF